A selection of T cell receptor beta chains follows, all from one sample in a study of response to subunit inactivated influenza vaccine. TCRdb re-called the RT-PCR reads through MiXCR, storing one row per CDR3 protein. Of hundreds of thousands of distinct CDR3 sequences listed, about 25% were seen once; the top ten hold around 2%. Sequencing used CD4+ T cells sorted from PBMCs, obtained roughly 5 days after vaccination. All receptors come from a man between 50 and 59 years old who received an inactivated influenza vaccine. Each CDR3 is given with its conserved first and last residue. The order of the fields is V gene, CDR3 length, clone size, D gene, J gene, CDR3 DNA, CDR3 protein. A D gene is named only where the DNA matches it firmly. Size tells how often a clone was seen (once, few, many) or the class of an expanded clone, and some rows leave it out.

V: TRBV6-1; length: 13; size: -; D: -; J: TRBJ1-2; DNA: TGTGCCAGCAGTGAAGCACAGATCTATGGCTACACCTTC; CDR3: CASSEAQIYGYTF
V: TRBV4-3; length: 15; size: -; D: TRBD2; J: TRBJ2-3; DNA: TGCGCCAGCAGCCAAGATCGACTAGCGGGAGGTACGCAGTATTTT; CDR3: CASSQDRLAGGTQYF
V: TRBV18; length: 15; size: -; D: -; J: TRBJ1-5; DNA: TGTGCCAGCTCACCATCGGGGGCTACCAATCAGCCCCAGCATTTT; CDR3: CASSPSGATNQPQHF
V: TRBV7-9; length: 16; size: few; D: -; J: TRBJ2-2; DNA: TGTGCCAGCAGCTCCCACTTACGGGACATCGCCGGGGAGCTGTTTTTT; CDR3: CASSSHLRDIAGELFF
V: TRBV20-1; length: 17; size: few; D: TRBD1; J: TRBJ2-2; DNA: TGCAGTGCTAGAGACCCGACAGGGGGAGGTAGAACCGGGGAGCTGTTTTTT; CDR3: CSARDPTGGGRTGELFF
V: TRBV4-2; length: 16; size: -; D: TRBD1; J: TRBJ2-2; DNA: TGTGCCAGCAGCCAAGCCCAGGGGGCAGGCACCGGGGAGCTGTTTTTT; CDR3: CASSQAQGAGTGELFF
V: TRBV5-1; length: 15; size: -; D: -; J: TRBJ2-5; DNA: TGCGCCAGCAGCGTCACAGGGCAAAGGGACGAGACCCAGTACTTC; CDR3: CASSVTGQRDETQYF
V: TRBV10-3; length: 13; size: few; D: -; J: TRBJ2-7; DNA: TGTGCCATCAGTGCTCTGGGGGCCTACGAGCAGTACTTC; CDR3: CAISALGAYEQYF
V: TRBV5-1; length: 14; size: few; D: -; J: TRBJ2-7; DNA: TGCGCCAGCAGATTGGCAGGGTCTGATTACGAGCAGTACTTC; CDR3: CASRLAGSDYEQYF
V: TRBV7-2; length: 15; size: few; D: TRBD1; J: TRBJ2-7; DNA: TGTGCCAGTAGCTTATCATGGGGACAGACGAAGGTGAAGTACTTC; CDR3: CASSLSWGQTKVKYF
V: TRBV20-1; length: 16; size: many; D: -; J: TRBJ1-2; DNA: TGCAGTGCTCCTGAGCCAAACCGGACAGTATCCTATGGCTACACCTTC; CDR3: CSAPEPNRTVSYGYTF
V: TRBV20-1; length: 12; size: few; D: -; J: TRBJ1-1; DNA: TGCAGTGCCACCCGGGACTTAACTGAAGCTTTCTTT; CDR3: CSATRDLTEAFF
V: TRBV20-1; length: 13; size: few; D: -; J: TRBJ1-1; DNA: TGCAGTCTGAAGTTAACGGGGAACACTGAAGCTTTCTTT; CDR3: CSLKLTGNTEAFF
V: TRBV14; length: 13; size: few; D: -; J: TRBJ2-7; DNA: TGTGCCAGCAGCCAAAGGGGGAATGGGCGACAGTACTTC; CDR3: CASSQRGNGRQYF
V: TRBV12-3/TRBV12-4; length: 11; size: -; D: -; J: TRBJ2-1; DNA: TGTGCCAGCAGTTTGTCGCACACTCAGTTCTTC; CDR3: CASSLSHTQFF
V: TRBV18; length: 13; size: -; D: -; J: TRBJ2-1; DNA: TGTGCCAGCTCACCTGAACTAGACAATGAGCAGTTCTTC; CDR3: CASSPELDNEQFF